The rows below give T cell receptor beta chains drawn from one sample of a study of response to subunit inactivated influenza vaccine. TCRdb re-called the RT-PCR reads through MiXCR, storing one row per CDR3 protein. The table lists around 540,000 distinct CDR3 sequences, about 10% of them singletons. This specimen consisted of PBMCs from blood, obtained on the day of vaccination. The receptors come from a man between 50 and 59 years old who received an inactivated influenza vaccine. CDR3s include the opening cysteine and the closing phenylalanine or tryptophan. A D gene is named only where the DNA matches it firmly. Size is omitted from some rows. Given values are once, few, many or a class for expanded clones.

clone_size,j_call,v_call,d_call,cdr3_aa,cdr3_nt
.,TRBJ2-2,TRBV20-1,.,CSAYRTVDGELFF,TGCAGTGCCTACCGGACAGTGGACGGGGAGCTGTTTTTT
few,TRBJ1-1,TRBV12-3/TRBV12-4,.,CASSLVPRAEAFF,TGTGCCAGCAGTTTAGTTCCGAGGGCTGAAGCTTTCTTT
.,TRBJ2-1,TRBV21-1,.,CASSPTLAVSLNEQFF,TGTGCCAGCAGCCCGACGCTAGCGGTCAGTCTTAATGAGCAGTTCTTC
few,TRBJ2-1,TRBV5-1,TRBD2,CASSLGGSLGEQFF,TGCGCCAGCAGCTTAGGCGGGAGCTTGGGTGAGCAGTTCTTC
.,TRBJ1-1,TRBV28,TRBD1,CASSFIKGGPLTEAFF,TGTGCCAGCAGTTTCATTAAAGGGGGCCCCCTCACTGAAGCTTTCTTT
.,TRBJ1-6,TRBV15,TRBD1,CATSRDLGQGNSPLHF,TGTGCCACCAGCAGAGATCTCGGACAGGGAAATTCACCCCTCCACTTT
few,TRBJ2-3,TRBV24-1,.,CATSEPRGEGADTQYF,TGTGCCACCAGTGAACCTCGGGGAGAGGGAGCAGATACGCAGTATTTT
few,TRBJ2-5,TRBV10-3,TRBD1,CAISEGGSGTGSKVTQYF,TGTGCCATCAGTGAAGGGGGTTCCGGGACAGGGTCTAAAGTGACCCAGTACTTC
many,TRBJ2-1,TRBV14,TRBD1,CASGSGQGLNEQFF,TGTGCCAGCGGCTCGGGACAGGGCCTAAATGAGCAGTTCTTC
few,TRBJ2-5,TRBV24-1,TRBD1,CATSDSTTGGAETQYF,TGTGCCACCAGTGATTCCACGACAGGGGGCGCGGAGACCCAGTACTTC
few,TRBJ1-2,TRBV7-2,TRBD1,CASIIAGGNYGYTF,TGTGCCAGCATTATTGCAGGGGGGAACTATGGCTACACCTTC
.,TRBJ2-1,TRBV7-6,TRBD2,CASSRASGGYNEQFF,TGTGCCAGCAGCCGCGCTAGCGGGGGTTACAATGAGCAGTTCTTC
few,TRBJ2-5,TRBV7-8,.,CASTPTPPFTQYF,TGTGCCAGCACCCCCACCCCCCCCTTTACCCAGTACTTC
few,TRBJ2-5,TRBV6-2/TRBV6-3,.,CASSYSGAHQETQYF,TGTGCCAGCAGTTACTCGGGGGCCCACCAAGAGACCCAGTACTTC
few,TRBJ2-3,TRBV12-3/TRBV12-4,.,CASRNQGPTDTQYF,TGTGCCAGCAGAAACCAGGGTCCCACAGATACGCAGTATTTT
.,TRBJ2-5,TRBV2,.,CASSWGETQYF,TGTGCCAGCAGTTGGGGGGAGACCCAGTACTTC
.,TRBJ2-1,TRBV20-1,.,CSATPIRTLTYNEQFF,TGCAGTGCTACTCCCATTAGGACACTCACCTACAATGAGCAGTTCTTC
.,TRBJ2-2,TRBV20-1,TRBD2,CSARGSGTVSTGELFF,TGCAGTGCTAGAGGGAGCGGGACCGTCTCCACCGGGGAGCTGTTTTTT
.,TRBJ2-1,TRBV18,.,CASSPRAGTDEQFF,TGTGCCAGCTCACCAAGGGCAGGGACGGATGAGCAGTTCTTC
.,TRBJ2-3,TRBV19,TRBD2,CASRIPSGAGTQYF,TGTGCCAGTAGAATCCCTAGCGGGGCTGGTACGCAGTATTTT
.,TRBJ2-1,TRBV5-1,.,CASSLEPGTYNEQFF,TGCGCCAGCAGCTTGGAACCCGGGACCTACAATGAGCAGTTCTTC
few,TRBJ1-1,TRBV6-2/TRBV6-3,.,CASRSATGEAFF,TGTGCCAGCAGGTCAGCTACCGGGGAAGCTTTCTTT
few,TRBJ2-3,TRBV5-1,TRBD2,CASSFSGEEGDTQYF,TGCGCCAGCAGCTTTAGCGGGGAGGAGGGAGATACGCAGTATTTT
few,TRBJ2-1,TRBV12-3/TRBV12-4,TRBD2,CASRSTTSGTYNEQFF,TGTGCCAGCAGGTCTACGACTAGCGGGACCTACAATGAGCAGTTCTTC
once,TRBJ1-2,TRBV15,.,CVTSRDPSRYLNYGYTF,TGTGTCACCAGCAGAGATCCTTCAAGATACCTAAACTATGGCTACACCTTC
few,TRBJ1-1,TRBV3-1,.,CASSQVAGVTEAFF,TGTGCCAGCAGCCAAGTAGCAGGGGTCACTGAAGCTTTCTTT
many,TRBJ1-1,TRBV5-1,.,CASCPDAGMNTEAFF,TGCGCCAGCTGCCCGGACGCGGGGATGAACACTGAAGCTTTCTTT
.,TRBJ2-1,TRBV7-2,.,CASSLAGGQSEQFF,TGTGCCAGCAGCTTAGCGGGGGGGCAGAGTGAGCAGTTCTTC
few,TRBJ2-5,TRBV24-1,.,CATRFQETQYF,TGTGCCACCAGATTCCAAGAGACCCAGTACTTC
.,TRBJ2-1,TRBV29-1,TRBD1,CSDRDSAHNEQFF,TGCAGCGACCGGGACAGCGCCCACAATGAGCAGTTCTTC
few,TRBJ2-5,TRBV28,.,CASSLALRGEETQYF,TGTGCCAGCAGTTTAGCTCTCAGGGGGGAGGAGACCCAGTACTTC
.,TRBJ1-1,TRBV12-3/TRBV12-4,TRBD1,CASSFSTGGASGTEAFF,TGTGCCAGCAGTTTTTCAACAGGGGGCGCATCAGGGACTGAAGCTTTCTTT
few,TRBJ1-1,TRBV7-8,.,CASSLRAGNTEAFF,TGTGCCAGCAGCTTACGGGCAGGGAACACTGAAGCTTTCTTT
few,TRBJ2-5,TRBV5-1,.,CASQTGTPYQETQYF,TGCGCCAGTCAGACCGGGACACCATACCAAGAGACCCAGTACTTC
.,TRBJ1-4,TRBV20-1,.,CSAREIGRFATNEKLFF,TGCAGTGCTAGAGAAATAGGCAGATTCGCAACTAATGAAAAACTGTTTTTT
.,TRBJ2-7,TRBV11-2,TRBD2,CASSLVAGEFYEQYF,TGTGCCAGCAGCTTGGTGGCGGGAGAGTTCTACGAGCAGTACTTC
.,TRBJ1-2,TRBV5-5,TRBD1,CASSSGAQGLYGYTF,TGTGCCAGCAGCTCGGGGGCACAGGGGTTATATGGCTACACCTTC
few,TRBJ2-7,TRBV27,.,CASSLLRAPRYEQYF,TGTGCCAGCAGTTTACTCAGGGCACCTAGGTACGAGCAGTACTTC
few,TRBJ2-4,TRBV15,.,CATSREPLGEDIQYF,TGTGCCACCAGCAGAGAGCCGTTAGGGGAAGACATTCAGTACTTC
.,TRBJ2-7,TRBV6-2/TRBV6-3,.,CASRDSAYEQYF,TGTGCCAGTCGGGACTCCGCCTACGAGCAGTACTTC
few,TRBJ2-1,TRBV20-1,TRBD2,CSARTSGDRYNEQFF,TGCAGTGCTAGGACTAGCGGGGATCGCTACAATGAGCAGTTCTTC
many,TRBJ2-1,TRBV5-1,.,CASSLAGTPYNEQFF,TGCGCCAGCAGCTTGGCAGGGACCCCTTACAATGAGCAGTTCTTC
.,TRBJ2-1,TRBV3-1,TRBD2,CASSQERTSGSNEQFF,TGTGCCAGCAGCCAAGAACGAACTAGCGGGAGCAATGAGCAGTTCTTC
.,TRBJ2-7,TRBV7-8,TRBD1,CASSAGGFMAYEQYF,TGTGCCAGCAGCGCAGGGGGCTTTATGGCCTACGAGCAGTACTTC
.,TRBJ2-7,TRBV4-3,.,CASSQEITRSAEQYF,TGCGCCAGCAGCCAAGAAATTACAAGGAGTGCCGAGCAGTACTTC
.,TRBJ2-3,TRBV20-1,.,CSAVASGTGTDTQYF,TGCAGTGCCGTAGCTTCAGGGACGGGCACAGATACGCAGTATTTT
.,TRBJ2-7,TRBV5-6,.,CASSPITGPGSYEQYF,TGTGCCAGCAGCCCAATAACAGGGCCAGGGAGCTACGAGCAGTACTTC
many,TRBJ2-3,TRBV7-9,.,CASSLSDTQYF,TGCGCCAGCAGCTTGTCAGATACGCAGTATTTT
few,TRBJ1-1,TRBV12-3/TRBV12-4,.,CASSPQSGSPGPEAFF,TGTGCCAGCAGCCCCCAAAGTGGATCTCCCGGGCCTGAAGCTTTCTTT
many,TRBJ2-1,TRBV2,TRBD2,CASTVGRAFYNEQFF,TGTGCCAGCACCGTCGGGAGGGCCTTCTACAATGAGCAGTTCTTC
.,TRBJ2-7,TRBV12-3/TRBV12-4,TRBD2,CASSRFIAGAHEQYF,TGTGCCAGCAGTAGATTTATAGCGGGAGCCCACGAGCAGTACTTC
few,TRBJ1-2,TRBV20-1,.,CSARILGGYTF,TGCAGTGCTAGGATTCTGGGGGGCTACACCTTC